The entry below describes one T cell receptor (beta chain). Repertoires were generated with immunoSEQ multiplex PCR, while TCRdb's copy carries only in-frame clones and drops some. Among 55,000 to 75,000 clones, approximately 95% were seen once, and the ten largest hold around 3%. This sample stems from a study of technical replicates of blood from a handful of donors. Germline CDR1 and CDR2: LNHDA and SQIVND (reference sequence). V dropped 3 bases and J dropped 9; count of bases not matched to a gene: 10. This CDR3 comprises 17 residues. The sequenced sample consisted of PBMCs. This TCR was recovered from a human donor in good health. Some clones in this sample may be carry-over from other donors' samples. The rearrangement links TRBV19 to TRBJ2-1; 14 bases match TRBD2. DNA of the CDR3: TGTGCCAGTAGTATCATTGGGACTAGCGGGAGCAGGGGTGAGCAGTTCTTC. This encodes CASSIIGTSGSRGEQFF.